This T cell receptor beta chain came from a study of shared clonotypes between healthy human individuals (dated by TCRdb to the early 2020s). Some background on the complete study: The cohort included three men and two women between 18 and 49 years of age. Different laboratories and diverse techniques were used to prepare libraries and sequence TCR repertoires, to increase sequencing depth and limit assay-specific biases. Per donor, leukapheresis produced somewhere between about 0.9 and 9.5 billion PBMCs. For each donor, three plates each were used for CD4 naive and CD4 memory, two plates were used for CD8 naive, and one plate was used for CD8 memory. To estimate repertoire size and how much clonotypes are shared between individuals, the study performed deep sequencing of blood TCR repertoires from a few healthy adults.

On the study overall, not on this receptor specifically: Naive subsets generally had larger estimated clonotype richness than memory subsets did. Across four donors, roughly 5% of naive CD4, approximately 4% of naive CD8, under 2.5% of memory CD4, and over 0.35% of memory CD8 clonotypes were shared. Based on pairwise subsampling, the degree of clonotype sharing among donors was expected to be affected by sequencing depth. Sampling was limited to blood, and TCR repertoires in tissue likely differ from TCR repertoires in blood. Because the study included only a small number of donors, the genetic and exposure-history diversity represented was limited. Clonotypes shared by all four sorted-subset donors showed higher generation probabilities than non-shared clonotypes. Rarefaction of sorted-subset datasets indicated incomplete sequencing despite the large sequencing depth.

The donors were healthy, HIV-negative adults with no recently reported acute infections or vaccinations. Every donor was a Caucasian adult living in Nashville, Tennessee, USA. CD4+ T cells were enriched by magnetic negative selection, after which naive cells were positively selected on CD45RA and the negative fraction was taken as the memory subset. Blood was collected by leukapheresis, and PBMCs were isolated by Ficoll-Histopaque density gradient centrifugation and then cryopreserved in liquid nitrogen vapor phase. Purity and quantity of every magnetically sorted T cell population were checked by analytical flow cytometry. From each sorted fraction, genomic DNA was isolated and quantified by UV absorbance on a Nanodrop 2000c. V loses 0 bases, J loses 0 bases, and the germline ends lie 16 bases apart. The germline V gene sets CDR1 to SGHRS and CDR2 to YFSETQ. The CDR3 spans 18 residues, from the cysteine through the phenylalanine. Just the 54-base CDR3 DNA is kept, in frame starting at base 1.

Concerning this clone itself: Its cognate antigen has yet to be identified. It has no much larger one-base neighbor in the sample; base qualities were not kept.

Using the deep immunoSEQ assay, multiplex PCR amplified TCR CDR3 regions from genomic DNA. Extracted genomic DNA from each cell subset was distributed evenly across all wells of several immunoSEQ 96-well plates, and each plate was treated as a replicate. For sorted subsets, roughly 0.2 ug genomic DNA, equal to 30,000 to 35,000 T cell genomes, was loaded into each replicate PCR. The purified libraries were quantified using a Qubit 3.0 fluorometer, sized with a Bioanalyzer 2100, and then quantified again using the KAPA Library Quantification kit. Every immunoSEQ 96-well plate was sequenced on a dedicated single-read 150-cycle Illumina NextSeq 550 flow cell. As for how the authors treated the data: Because the immunoSEQ output held only junctional sequences and lacked quality scores, the filtering could not match the filtering applied to full-length reads. Sequences were annotated with PyIR, a Python wrapper for IgBLAST v1.9, and V/J genes and CDR3 were assigned using IMGT germline references. Any read was removed if the V/J assignment was weak (E-value above 1e-6), the CDR3 was missing, or the read contained stop codons, out-of-frame junctions, or ambiguous translated residues. V3J clonotypes were defined by identical inferred V gene, J gene, and CDR3 amino acid sequence. The percentage overlap between two repertoires was calculated by dividing the number of shared unique clonotypes by the size of the smaller repertoire. RTK rarefaction, the Chao1 estimator, and Recon v2.1 estimates of unobserved clonotypes were used to assess repertoire richness. OLGA was used to compute generation probabilities for all TCRbeta clonotypes that the gDNA method yielded from a few donors. TCRdb obtained this table from immuneACCESS and retained in-frame rearrangements with V and J assigned. These tables miss some clones; where compared with another copy, unresolved V genes account for less than half of the shortfall, and the remainder is unexplained. That table furnishes V, J and clone size, whereas the DNA furnished D and trimming. The sample yields about 2.3 million clones; over 90% were counted once. The ten largest clonotypes hold roughly 0.36% of the sample.

Sequences were obtained from naive CD4+ T cells from PBMCs. This specimen's cell subset or site label, per the study, means: CD45RA+ positively selected. This chain joins TRBV5-1 to TRBJ2-1; the D gene identity is not certain. This receptor was identified in a man between 18 and 35 years old in good health. Some clones in this sample may be carry-over from other donors' samples. The sequenced DNA is TGCGCCAGCAGCTTGGATGTCAATCCCGTTAGCTCCTACAATGAGCAGTTCTTC. Translation gives CASSLDVNPVSSYNEQFF. Here the CDR3 is joined to the reference TRBV5-1 and TRBJ2-1 genes, and the full variable domain is: KAGVTQTPRYLIKTRGQQVTLSCSPISGHRSVSWYQQTPGQGLQFLFEYFSETQRNKGNFPGRFSGRQFSNSRSEMNVSTLELGDSALYLCASSLDVNPVSSYNEQFFGPGTRLTVL.